This TCR beta chain appears in the sequencing data of a study of Tregs in tolerant kidney transplant recipients. The overall study: The nonmyeloablative bone marrow transplants came from related graft donors, with transient mixed chimerism. Study outcomes and limitations: This study did not directly address biological reproducibility. Nucleotide sequences could not be compared across some patients' samples due to primer changes.

This clone was observed a single time. Its antigen is unidentified. Unstimulated Tregs (CD4+CD25+CD127-) and CD4+CD25- non-Tregs were sorted from PBMCs. Method: immunoSEQ multiplex PCR; TCRdb's copy keeps in-frame clones and lacks some. The sample shows about 69,000 clones, 85% to 90% of them seen only once. Per the germline V gene, CDR1 is MNHEY and CDR2 is SMNVEV (reference sequence). The CDR3 is 15 residues long. V lost 6 bases, J lost 1 base, and 6 bases stayed unmatched. The rearrangement uses TRBV27 and TRBJ2-7; 10 nucleotides line up with TRBD2. This receptor was taken from a human donor who received a combined kidney and bone marrow transplant. The source was CD4+ T cells from blood, collected before the transplant. CDR3 DNA: TGTGCCAGCAGCCCCCGGACTAGCGGTTCCTACGAGCAGTACTTC. This encodes CASSPRTSGSYEQYF.